This T cell receptor (beta chain) was obtained from a study of graft-versus-host responses after intestinal transplantation. Study in general: Grafts that recipients had were multivisceral, liver-intestinal, or isolated intestinal transplants. Anti-thymocyte globulin was used for induction in all recipients, who then took tacrolimus and steroids for approximately 3 years.

Study-level findings and limits: Researchers found GvH clones in recipient marrow, and some showed up first in ileum or blood. Individuals carrying graft-donor T cell macrochimerism showed high graft-versus-host to host-versus-graft clonal ratios in allografts.

A note on this clone: Its antigen is unknown.

TCRdb's copy holds only in-frame clones and misses some; the assay was immunoSEQ multiplex PCR. The sample contains tens of thousands of clones, less than 95% of which appear only once. The ends were cut back, 3 bases at V and 5 bases at J, with 13 bases in the middle. The CDR3 contains 14 residues. Germline-derived CDR1 and CDR2 are SEHNR and FQNEAQ (reference sequence). Sequenced material: unstimulated CD8+ T cells sorted from spleen or lymph node cells, taken before intestinal transplant. V gene TRBV7-9 combines with J gene TRBJ1-2; D unclear. This receptor was identified in a human donor who received an intestinal transplant. The CDR3 DNA reads TGTGCCAGCAGCTTCTCAGACTCGGGTTATGGCTACACCTTC. This codes for CASSFSDSGYGYTF.